These 32 T cell receptor beta chains came from one sample sequenced in a study of T cells in localized non-small cell lung cancer. Clones were sequenced by immunoSEQ multiplex PCR, and TCRdb holds only the in-frame ones, with some missing. The sample holds around 1,900 clones, roughly a fifth seen once. The specimen comprised lung tumor tissue, sampled before any cancer treatment. Receptor source: a man aged 35 to 69 with stage I lung adenocarcinoma.

V and J are TRBV29-1 and TRBJ2-7, with D possibly matching TRBD2 (6 bases). In germline, CDR1 is SQVTM, CDR2 ANQGSEA. This CDR3 is built from 14 residues. Trimming removed 4 bases at V and 2 bases at J, with 15 bases between. CDR3: CSVVTGGVAYEQYF. Written as DNA, the CDR3 is TGCAGCGTTGTTACAGGAGGGGTGGCCTACGAGCAGTACTTC.

This sequence joins TRBV30 and TRBJ2-6; no definite D call. This CDR3 spans 14 amino acids. Germline loops: CDR1 GTSNPN, CDR2 SVGIG (reference sequence). V gave up 3 bases and J gave up 2 bases, with 8 bases separating them. This CDR3 reads CAWRRATGANVLTF. CDR3 DNA sequence: TGTGCCTGGAGGAGAGCTACTGGGGCCAACGTCCTGACTTTC.

V gene TRBV30 combines with J gene TRBJ2-2; possibly TRBD1 for D (6 bases). CDR1 and CDR2 (germline): GTSNPN, SVGIG (reference sequence). CDR3 size: 15 residues. Trimming pared 5 bases from V and 1 base from J, leaving 14 bases between. The CDR3 region is CAWPDRGKNTGELFF. In DNA form, the CDR3 reads TGTGCCTGGCCCGATAGGGGGAAGAACACCGGGGAGCTGTTTTTT.

V usage is TRBV19 and J usage is TRBJ2-4, with D unresolved. Trimming removed 3 bases at V and 6 bases at J, with 15 bases between. The CDR3 totals 15 residues. The V gene's germline CDR1 is LNHDA and CDR2 SQIVND (reference sequence). Here the CDR3 DNA reads TGTGCCAGTAGTATCCTCGGTCTTACGGCAAACATTCAGTACTTC. It translates to CASSILGLTANIQYF.

This clone was counted between two and nine times. The rearrangement links TRBV11-3 to TRBJ2-3, with 13 bases identical to TRBD2. V shed 2 bases and J 4 bases; nucleotides not matched to a gene: 6. The CDR3 runs 17 residues. Germline V CDR1 and CDR2: SGHNT, YENEEA. In DNA form, the CDR3 reads TGTGCCAGCAGCTTACCATTGGGACTAGCGGGGCCAGATACGCAGTATTTT. Protein sequence: CASSLPLGLAGPDTQYF.

In its sample, this clone was seen a few times. This sequence joins TRBV25-1 and TRBJ2-4, with D perhaps TRBD2 (6 bases). Germline CDR1 is MGHDK and CDR2 is SYGVNS. With 3 bases removed from V and 3 bases from J, the gap between germline ends came to 21 bases. The CDR3 is made up of 18 amino acids. The CDR3 nucleotides read TGTGCCAGCAGTGAGGGAGGAAATATATGGGGCCGCAAAAACATTCAGTACTTC. Its translation is CASSEGGNIWGRKNIQYF.

The rearrangement joins TRBV6-8 to TRBJ1-5; 7 nucleotides match TRBD1. Losses at the gene ends were 6 bases for V and 3 bases for J; bases not matched to a gene: 5. This CDR3 spans 14 amino acids. Germline lookup yields CDR1 MNHGY and CDR2 SAAAGT. CDR3 protein: CASSSTGDNQPQHF. The CDR3 bases are TGTGCCAGCAGCAGCACAGGGGACAATCAGCCCCAGCATTTT.

This clone was observed many times. The chain links TRBV11-3 to TRBJ2-3; 10 bases map to TRBD2. This CDR3 region has 15 residues. Trimming at V came to 5 bases and at J to 0 bases, leaving 2 bases not matched to a gene. Germline V gene sequence: CDR1 SGHNT, CDR2 YENEEA. The CDR3, as DNA: TGTGCCAGCAGCATTAGCGGGGGGAGCACAGATACGCAGTATTTT. It specifies CASSISGGSTDTQYF.

CDR3 nucleotides: TGTGCTAGTGGTTTTGCGGGGACCCAGACCCAGTACTTC. This gives the protein CASGFAGTQTQYF. The V and J genes are TRBV12-5 and TRBJ2-5, with a possible D match to TRBD2 (6 bases). The CDR3 has 13 amino acids. Trimming pared 3 bases from V and 6 bases from J, leaving 11 bases between. Germline loops: CDR1 LGHNT, CDR2 FRNRAP.

The chain links TRBV14 to TRBJ1-1; no firm D call. The CDR3 has 15 amino acids. Germline V gene data show CDR1 as SGHDN and CDR2 as FVKESK. V was pared by 3 bases and J by 1 base, with 12 bases between. The CDR3 DNA reads as TGTGCCAGCAGCCAGTACAGTGGGTGGAACACTGAAGCTTTCTTT. This encodes CASSQYSGWNTEAFF. Combining the CDR3 with reference TRBV14 and TRBJ1-1 gives the whole variable domain EAGVTQFPSHSVIEKGQTVTLRCDPISGHDNLYWYRRVMGKEIKFLLHFVKESKQDESGMPNNRFLAERTGGTYSTLKVQPAELEDSGVYFCASSQYSGWNTEAFFGQGTRLTVV.

This clone occurred a few times. The chain has TRBV19 and TRBJ2-1; 12 nucleotides match TRBD2. Germline V gene lookup returns CDR1 LNHDA and CDR2 SQIVND (reference sequence). V lost 3 bases and J lost 0; bases outside the gene matches: 6. The CDR3 runs 18 residues. The CDR3 sequence: CASSILAGGPSSYNEQFF. Here the CDR3 DNA reads TGTGCCAGTAGTATCCTAGCGGGAGGGCCCTCCTCCTACAATGAGCAGTTCTTC.

This clone counts as medium-sized. The V call is TRBV6-8, the J call TRBJ2-2; TRBD2 matches at 11 bases. The germline CDR1 and CDR2 sequences are MNHGY and SAAAGT. Trimming cost V 5 bases and J 3 bases; bases outside gene matches: 2. The CDR3 is 15 amino acids. The CDR3 here is CASSETSGDTGELFF. CDR3 DNA: TGTGCCAGCAGTGAGACTAGCGGGGACACCGGGGAGCTGTTTTTT.

This clone was found a few times. The rearrangement uses TRBV11-3 and TRBJ2-5; 10 bases line up with TRBD2. Germline V gives CDR1 SGHNT, CDR2 YENEEA. V lost 0 bases and J lost 4; bases outside the gene matches: 5. CDR3 length: 16 residues. CDR3 protein: CASSLDPAGGRETQYF. Here the CDR3 DNA reads TGTGCCAGCAGCTTAGATCCAGCGGGGGGGCGAGAGACCCAGTACTTC.

This clone was counted only a few times. This chain links TRBV10-3 with TRBJ1-6; D call uncertain. This CDR3 comprises 14 residues. Germline V gene sequence: CDR1 ENHRY, CDR2 SYGVKD. The ends were cut back, 0 bases at V and 8 bases at J, with 8 bases in the middle. In DNA, the CDR3 is TGTGCCATCAGTGAGTCGATTCGGGATTCACCCCTCCACTTT. Translation gives CAISESIRDSPLHF.

This chain links TRBV6-8 with TRBJ2-3, with 9 bases matching TRBD1. Germline V gene lookup returns CDR1 MNHGY and CDR2 SAAAGT. The junction had 7 bases not matched to a gene; V was cut back by 6 bases and J by 6 bases. The CDR3 totals 14 residues. For the CDR3, the DNA is TGTGCCAGCAGCCAGGACAGGGGATACGATACGCAGTATTTT. It codes for CASSQDRGYDTQYF.

This clone appeared a few times. The CDR3 DNA reads as TGTGCCAGCAGCTTGGAGGGACTAGCGGGGAAAGATACGCAGTATTTT. Protein product: CASSLEGLAGKDTQYF. The genes are TRBV11-3 and TRBJ2-3; 13 bases are shared with TRBD2. The CDR3 is made up of 16 amino acids. Germline CDR1 and CDR2: SGHNT and YENEEA. After removal of 3 bases from V and 5 bases from J, the junction contained 5 bases not matched to a gene.

V is TRBV15 and J is TRBJ1-2, with TRBD1 matching over 8 bases. The CDR3 is 18 amino acids. The germline gives CDR1 LNHNV, CDR2 YYDKDF (reference sequence). With 0 bases clipped from V and 8 bases from J, the junction kept 17 bases outside the gene matches. Here the CDR3 DNA reads TGTGCCACCAGCAGAGAAAGACCATTAGCTGGGACAGGAAGGGGCTACACCTTC. This encodes CATSRERPLAGTGRGYTF.

This clone came up a few times. The chain employs TRBV11-3 and TRBJ2-1; D may match TRBD1 or TRBD2 (5 bases each). V was trimmed by 8 bases and J by 0 bases, leaving 14 bases between them. CDR1 and CDR2 (germline): SGHNT, YENEEA. There are 15 residues in the CDR3. The CDR3 DNA sequence: TGTGCCAGCCTTCGGGACCCAAGCTCCTACAATGAGCAGTTCTTC. This sequence encodes CASLRDPSSYNEQFF.

This clone came up many times. The gene calls are TRBV11-3 and TRBJ2-5; possibly TRBD2 for D (6 bases). The V and J ends lost 3 bases and 7 bases respectively, with 18 bases between them. This CDR3 is built from 15 residues. In germline, CDR1 is SGHNT, CDR2 YENEEA. CDR3: CASSFRDSGAGTQYF. As DNA, the CDR3 is TGTGCCAGCAGCTTCAGAGATTCGGGAGCAGGGACCCAGTACTTC.

This clone ranks as medium-sized. The gene calls are TRBV11-3 and TRBJ1-4; a weak D match, TRBD1 (5 bases). The germline V gene has CDR1 SGHNT and CDR2 YENEEA. CDR3 length: 15 amino acids. The ends were cut back, 4 bases at V and 0 bases at J, with 9 bases in the middle. The CDR3 spells CASSSDSSTNEKLFF. The CDR3 DNA sequence: TGTGCCAGCAGCTCCGACAGTTCAACTAATGAAAAACTGTTTTTT.

This clone has more than one count but fewer than ten. The chain combines TRBV6-8 with TRBJ1-1; D uncertain. V was trimmed by 7 bases and J by 6 bases, leaving 15 bases between them. There are 13 residues in the CDR3. The germline V gene has CDR1 MNHGY and CDR2 SAAAGT. DNA for the CDR3: TGTGCCAGCAACATACCGGAGAGGGCTGAAGCTTTCTTT. Protein sequence: CASNIPERAEAFF.

The table lists this clone with a few counts. The chain carries TRBV11-3 and TRBJ2-2; D is possibly TRBD1 (6 bases). CDR3 length: 15 residues. V lost 3 bases, J lost 5 bases, and 13 bases lay in between. Germline lookup yields CDR1 SGHNT and CDR2 YENEEA. CDR3 sequence reads: CASSFGGRTTGELFF. CDR3 in DNA: TGTGCCAGCAGCTTTGGGGGCAGAACAACCGGGGAGCTGTTTTTT.

By frequency in the sample, this clone is medium-sized. The chain has TRBV9 and TRBJ2-1; 7 nucleotides match TRBD2. V trimming: 0 bases; J trimming: 0 bases; junction bases outside the gene matches: 0. CDR1 and CDR2 from the germline V gene are SGDLS and YYNGEE. The CDR3 contains 15 residues. CDR3 coding DNA: TGTGCCAGCAGCGTAGGGACTAGCTCCTACAATGAGCAGTTCTTC. Encoded protein: CASSVGTSSYNEQFF.

V and J are TRBV29-1 and TRBJ1-1; 7 positions match TRBD1. V trimming: 6 bases; J trimming: 5 bases; junction bases outside the gene matches: 12. The CDR3 contains 14 residues. In germline, CDR1 is SQVTM, CDR2 ANQGSEA. In nucleotides, the CDR3 is TGCAGCGTCGCACCAGGGGGGGGGAATACTGAAGCTTTCTTT. Amino acid sequence: CSVAPGGGNTEAFF.

The CDR3 nucleotides are TGTGCCTGGAGCCAGGGGGCCAAAAACATTCAGTACTTC. It yields the protein CAWSQGAKNIQYF. The chain is built from TRBV30 and TRBJ2-4; possible D gene TRBD1, 6 bases. The CDR3 contains 13 residues. Germline V CDR1 and CDR2: GTSNPN, SVGIG (reference sequence). Deletions cut 3 bases from V and 1 base from J, with 7 bases between.

This clone was counted only a few times. The gene calls are TRBV11-3 and TRBJ1-1; D might be TRBD1 (5 bases). CDR3 size: 14 residues. V was cut by 5 bases and J by 2 bases, with 12 bases left in between. Germline CDR1 SGHNT, CDR2 YENEEA. The CDR3 is CASSLTAVNTEAFF. CDR3 nucleotides: TGTGCCAGCAGCCTGACAGCCGTTAACACTGAAGCTTTCTTT.

This chain links TRBV19 with TRBJ2-3, with 9 bases lining up with TRBD2. The germline gives CDR1 LNHDA, CDR2 SQIVND (reference sequence). The CDR3 consists of 15 residues. The J segment lost 8 bases and the V segment lost 5 bases, leaving 11 bases of the junction unmatched. The CDR3 sequence is CASSSRTSVVGTQYF. CDR3 bases: TGTGCCAGTAGTTCTCGGACTAGCGTAGTTGGTACGCAGTATTTT.

The V gene is TRBV19, the J gene TRBJ2-5; perhaps D is TRBD1 or TRBD2 (5 bases each). The V and J ends lost 5 bases and 6 bases respectively, with 13 bases between them. There are 13 residues in the CDR3. Germline V CDR1 and CDR2: LNHDA, SQIVND (reference sequence). CDR3 in amino acids: CASSEGPEKTQYF. CDR3 nucleotide sequence: TGTGCCAGTAGTGAGGGACCTGAAAAGACCCAGTACTTC.

In its sample, this clone is large. The V and J genes are TRBV28 and TRBJ2-2; 8 bases match TRBD2. Trimming cost V 8 bases and J 4 bases; bases outside gene matches: 15. This CDR3 is built from 17 residues. CDR1 MDHEN and CDR2 SYDVKM come from the germline V gene. The CDR3 is CASSTGTRRAGTGELFF. CDR3 nucleotide sequence: TGTGCCAGCTCGACTGGGACTAGACGCGCGGGCACCGGGGAGCTGTTTTTT.

The V and J genes are TRBV11-3 and TRBJ2-7; maybe TRBD2 (6 bases). The V and J ends lost 5 bases and 2 bases respectively, with 16 bases between them. Per the germline V gene, CDR1 is SGHNT and CDR2 is YENEEA. The CDR3 consists of 15 residues. The CDR3 region is CASSPRLGSTYEQYF. The CDR3 DNA reads as TGTGCCAGCAGCCCGAGACTAGGAAGTACCTACGAGCAGTACTTC.

This clone was picked up a small number of times. The V and J genes are TRBV28 and TRBJ1-2; D is undetermined. CDR1 MDHEN and CDR2 SYDVKM come from the germline V gene. Trimming took 5 bases from V and 5 from J, leaving 12 bases between them. The CDR3 covers 13 residues. The CDR3 loop is CASSRGSLYGYTF. The CDR3 nucleotides read TGTGCCAGCAGTCGAGGGAGCTTATATGGCTACACCTTC.

The rearrangement joins TRBV6-8 to TRBJ2-3, with a tentative D call TRBD2 (7 bases). The CDR3 covers 18 residues. Trimming stripped 2 bases from V and 2 bases from J, with 20 bases between. CDR1 and CDR2 from the germline V gene are MNHGY and SAAAGT. This chain's CDR3 is CASSYPTQAAGATDTQYF. CDR3 DNA: TGTGCCAGCAGTTACCCAACTCAGGCCGCGGGGGCCACAGATACGCAGTATTTT.